The 3 T cell receptor beta chains listed next were all sequenced from one sample in a study of shared clonotypes between healthy human individuals. Naive CD8 cells lacked CD45RO and underwent positive selection for CCR7, leaving out terminally differentiated effector memory CD45RA+ cells. Profiled with immunoSEQ multiplex PCR; TCRdb holds only in-frame clones, not every one. The data show roughly 590,000 clones, roughly 95% seen once. Specimen: naive CD8+ T cells sorted from blood. These receptors originate from a woman in her 30s in good health.

The V and J genes are TRBV9 and TRBJ1-4; 7 bases match TRBD1. Germline V CDR1 and CDR2: SGDLS, YYNGEE. V lost 4 bases to trimming and J lost 4 bases; unmatched junction nucleotides: 13. The CDR3 consists of 17 residues. The chain's CDR3 is CASSPRHTGAGNEKLFF. The CDR3 bases are TGTGCCAGCAGCCCTCGGCACACAGGGGCGGGTAATGAAAAACTGTTTTTT. Supplemented by reference TRBV9 and TRBJ1-4, the full variable domain reads DSGVTQTPKHLITATGQRVTLRCSPRSGDLSVYWYQQSLDQGLQFLIQYYNGEERAKGNILERFSAQQFPDLHSELNLSSLELGDSALYFCASSPRHTGAGNEKLFFGSGTQLSVL.

V gene TRBV5-4 combines with J gene TRBJ2-7, with 9 bases that match TRBD1. Looked up from germline, CDR1 is SGHNT and CDR2 is YYREEE (reference sequence). The CDR3 has 15 residues. After removal of 3 bases from V and 4 bases from J, the junction contained 8 bases not matched to a gene. The CDR3 DNA sequence: TGTGCCAGCAGCTCCGGGACAGGGTTTGGGTACGAGCAGTACTTC. It encodes CASSSGTGFGYEQYF.

J is TRBJ1-1 and V is TRBV27; the D gene is possibly TRBD1 (6 bases). CDR1 is MNHEY and CDR2 is SMNVEV in the germline V gene (reference sequence). The CDR3 contains 16 residues. The V gene lost 2 bases and the J gene lost 6 bases, with 19 bases spanning the gap. For the CDR3, the DNA is TGTGCCAGCAGTTTAGGAGGGGGAGTAGGTAGGGCTGAAGCTTTCTTT. Translation: CASSLGGGVGRAEAFF.